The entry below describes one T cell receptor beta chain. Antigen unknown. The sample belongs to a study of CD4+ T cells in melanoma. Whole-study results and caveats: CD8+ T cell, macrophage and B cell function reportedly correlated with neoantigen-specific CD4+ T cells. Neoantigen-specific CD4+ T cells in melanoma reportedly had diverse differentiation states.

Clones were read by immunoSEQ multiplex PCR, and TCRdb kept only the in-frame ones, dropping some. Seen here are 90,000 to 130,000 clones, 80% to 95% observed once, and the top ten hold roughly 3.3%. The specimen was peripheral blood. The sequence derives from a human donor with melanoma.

The DNA of the CDR3 is TGTGCCAGCAGCTCCAGCGGGAGCTGGGATGAGCAGTTCTTC. It is translated as CASSSSGSWDEQFF. V gene TRBV11-1 combines with J gene TRBJ2-1, with TRBD2 identical over 8 bases. The junction had 7 bases not matched to a gene; V was cut back by 4 bases and J by 8 bases. The CDR3 loop spans 14 amino acids. Per the germline V gene, CDR1 is SGHAT and CDR2 is FQDESV (reference sequence).